The source of this T cell receptor beta chain is a study of T cell repertoires in cytomegalovirus infection. A remark on this clonotype: The target antigen is unknown.

Study-level results: Totalled public TCR beta family frequency picked out people who carried CMV plus the relevant HLA. CMV-specific HLA-C-restricted TCR beta clonotypes dominated the ex vivo response.

V was shortened by 6 bases and J by 3 bases, with 14 bases between the two germline ends. There are 14 residues in the CDR3. The V gene's germline CDR1 is ENHRY and CDR2 SYGVKD. TCRdb fed the reads into MiXCR, producing one record per CDR3 protein. The profile covers around 430,000 distinct CDR3 sequences, with 42% appearing a single time and 43% taken by the ten largest. Sequencing used cultured PBMCs, obtained from culture after CMV antigen stimulation. The source is a human donor in good health (CMV status not recorded). Some clones in this sample may be carry-over from other donors' samples. The chain links TRBV10-3 to TRBJ1-1; weak D call: TRBD1 (5 bases). As DNA, the CDR3 is TGTGCCATCAGCCTCACCGGGGCCTACACTGAAGCTTTCTTT. Amino acids: CAISLTGAYTEAFF.